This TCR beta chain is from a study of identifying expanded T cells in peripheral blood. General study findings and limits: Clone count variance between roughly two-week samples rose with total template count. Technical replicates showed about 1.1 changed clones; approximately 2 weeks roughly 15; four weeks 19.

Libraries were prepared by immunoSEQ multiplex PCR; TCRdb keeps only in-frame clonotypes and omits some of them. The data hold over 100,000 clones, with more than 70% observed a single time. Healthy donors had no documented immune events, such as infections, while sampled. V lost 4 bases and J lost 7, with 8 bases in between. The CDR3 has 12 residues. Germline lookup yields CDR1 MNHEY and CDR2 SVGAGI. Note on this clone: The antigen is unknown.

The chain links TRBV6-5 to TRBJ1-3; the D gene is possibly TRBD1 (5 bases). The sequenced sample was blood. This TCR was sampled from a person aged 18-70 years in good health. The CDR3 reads CASSSRGNTIYF. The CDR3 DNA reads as TGTGCCAGCAGTTCTCGGGGGAACACCATATATTTT.